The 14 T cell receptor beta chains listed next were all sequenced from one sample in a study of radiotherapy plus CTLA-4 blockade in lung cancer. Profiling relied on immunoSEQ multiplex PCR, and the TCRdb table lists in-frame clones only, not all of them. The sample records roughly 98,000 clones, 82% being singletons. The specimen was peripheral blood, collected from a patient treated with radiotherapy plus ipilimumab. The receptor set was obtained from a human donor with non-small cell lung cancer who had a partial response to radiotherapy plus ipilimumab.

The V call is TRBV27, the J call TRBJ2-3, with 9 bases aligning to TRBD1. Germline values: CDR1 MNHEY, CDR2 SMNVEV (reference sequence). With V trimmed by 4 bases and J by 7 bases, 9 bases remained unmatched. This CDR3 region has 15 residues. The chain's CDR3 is CASSSLGTGLNTQYF. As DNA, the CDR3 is TGTGCCAGCAGTTCCCTCGGGACAGGGTTAAATACGCAGTATTTT.

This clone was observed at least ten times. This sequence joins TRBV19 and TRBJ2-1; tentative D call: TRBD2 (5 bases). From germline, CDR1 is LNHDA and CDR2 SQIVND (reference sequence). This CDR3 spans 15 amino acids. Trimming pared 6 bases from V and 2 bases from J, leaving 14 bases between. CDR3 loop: CASRGEGSPYNEQFF. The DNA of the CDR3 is TGTGCCAGTAGGGGCGAGGGTTCCCCCTACAATGAGCAGTTCTTC.

In nucleotides, the CDR3 is TGTGCCAGCAGTTCTTCCTCGACAGGGGTAAAAAACATTCAGTACTTC. It translates to CASSSSSTGVKNIQYF. J is TRBJ2-4 and V is TRBV28; 8 bases are a match to TRBD1. Trimming took 4 bases from V and 4 from J; bases not matched to a gene: 9. Germline loops: CDR1 MDHEN, CDR2 SYDVKM. This CDR3 contains 16 residues.

The chain's CDR3 is CASSPRQNTIYF. The CDR3 DNA reads TGTGCCAGCAGCCCCCGACAGAACACCATATATTTT. This chain connects TRBV11-2 to TRBJ1-3; a weak D match, TRBD1 (5 bases). This CDR3 comprises 12 residues. The V end lost 5 bases, the J end lost 7 bases, and 9 bases lay between the germline ends. Germline values: CDR1 SGHAT, CDR2 FQNNGV.

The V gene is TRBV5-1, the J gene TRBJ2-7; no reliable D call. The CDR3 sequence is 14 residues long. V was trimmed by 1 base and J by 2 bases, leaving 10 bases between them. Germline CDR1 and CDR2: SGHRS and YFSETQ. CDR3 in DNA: TGCGCCAGCAGCTTGACCTCGGGTCCCTACGAGCAGTACTTC. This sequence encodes CASSLTSGPYEQYF.

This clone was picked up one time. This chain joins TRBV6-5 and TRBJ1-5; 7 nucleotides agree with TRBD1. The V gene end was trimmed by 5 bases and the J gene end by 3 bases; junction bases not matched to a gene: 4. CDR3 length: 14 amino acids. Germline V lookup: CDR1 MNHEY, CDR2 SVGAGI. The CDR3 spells CASSEGQLNQPQHF. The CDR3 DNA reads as TGTGCCAGCAGTGAGGGACAGCTCAATCAGCCCCAGCATTTT.

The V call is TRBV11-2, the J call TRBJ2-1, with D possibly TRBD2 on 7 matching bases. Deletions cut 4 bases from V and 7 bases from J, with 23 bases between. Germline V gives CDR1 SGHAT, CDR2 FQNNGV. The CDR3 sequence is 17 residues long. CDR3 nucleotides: TGTGCCAGCAGCTCAACACAGGGACTACTCTCCCTTAATGAGCAGTTCTTC. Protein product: CASSSTQGLLSLNEQFF.

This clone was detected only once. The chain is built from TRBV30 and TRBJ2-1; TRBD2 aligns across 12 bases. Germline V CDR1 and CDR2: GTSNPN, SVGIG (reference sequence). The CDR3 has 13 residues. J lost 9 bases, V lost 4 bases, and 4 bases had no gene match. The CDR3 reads CAWTSGRASEQFF. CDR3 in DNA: TGTGCCTGGACTAGCGGGAGGGCCAGTGAGCAGTTCTTC.

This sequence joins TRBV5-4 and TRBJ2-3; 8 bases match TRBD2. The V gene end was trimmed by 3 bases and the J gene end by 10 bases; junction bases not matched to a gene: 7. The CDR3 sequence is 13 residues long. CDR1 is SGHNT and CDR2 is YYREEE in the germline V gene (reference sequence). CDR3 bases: TGTGCCAGCAGCTCGGACGGGGGGGCTCCGCAGTATTTT. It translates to CASSSDGGAPQYF.

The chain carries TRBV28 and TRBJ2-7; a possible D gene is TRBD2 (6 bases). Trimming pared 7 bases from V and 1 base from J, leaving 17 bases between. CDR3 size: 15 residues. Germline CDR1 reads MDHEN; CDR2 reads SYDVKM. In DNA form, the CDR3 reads TGTGCCAGCATCCTCCGGCGGGGCACATCCTACGAGCAGTACTTC. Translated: CASILRRGTSYEQYF. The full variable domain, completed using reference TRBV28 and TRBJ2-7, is DVKVTQSSRYLVKRTGEKVFLECVQDMDHENMFWYRQDPGLGLRLIYFSYDVKMKEKGDIPEGYSVSREKKERFSLILESASTNQTSMYLCASILRRGTSYEQYFGPGTRLTVT.

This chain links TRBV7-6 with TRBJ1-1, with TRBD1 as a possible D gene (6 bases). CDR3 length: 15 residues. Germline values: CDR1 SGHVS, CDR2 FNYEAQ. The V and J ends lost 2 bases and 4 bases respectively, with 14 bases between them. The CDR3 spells CASSLWSGVRTEAFF. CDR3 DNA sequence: TGTGCCAGCAGCTTATGGTCAGGGGTGCGCACTGAAGCTTTCTTT.

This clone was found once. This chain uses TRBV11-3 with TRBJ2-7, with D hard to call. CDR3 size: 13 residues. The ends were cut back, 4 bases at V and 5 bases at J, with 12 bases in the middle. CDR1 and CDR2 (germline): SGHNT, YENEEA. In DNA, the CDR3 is TGTGCCAGCAGCTGGTCCAGCGCCCACGAGCAGTACTTC. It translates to CASSWSSAHEQYF.

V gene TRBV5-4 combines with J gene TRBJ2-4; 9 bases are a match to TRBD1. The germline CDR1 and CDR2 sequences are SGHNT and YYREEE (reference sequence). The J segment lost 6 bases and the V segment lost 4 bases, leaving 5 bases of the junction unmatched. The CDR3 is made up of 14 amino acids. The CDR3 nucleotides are TGTGCCAGCAGCGGGAGGGACAGGGCAAACATTCAGTACTTC. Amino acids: CASSGRDRANIQYF.

CDR3 in amino acids: CASSRQGANQPQHF. CDR3 nucleotide sequence: TGTGCCAGCTCACGCCAGGGGGCGAATCAGCCCCAGCATTTT. The J gene is TRBJ1-5, the V gene TRBV18; 8 positions match TRBD1. There are 14 residues in the CDR3. Germline V gene sequence: CDR1 KGHSH, CDR2 LQKENI. Trimming at V came to 4 bases and at J to 4 bases, leaving 3 bases not matched to a gene.